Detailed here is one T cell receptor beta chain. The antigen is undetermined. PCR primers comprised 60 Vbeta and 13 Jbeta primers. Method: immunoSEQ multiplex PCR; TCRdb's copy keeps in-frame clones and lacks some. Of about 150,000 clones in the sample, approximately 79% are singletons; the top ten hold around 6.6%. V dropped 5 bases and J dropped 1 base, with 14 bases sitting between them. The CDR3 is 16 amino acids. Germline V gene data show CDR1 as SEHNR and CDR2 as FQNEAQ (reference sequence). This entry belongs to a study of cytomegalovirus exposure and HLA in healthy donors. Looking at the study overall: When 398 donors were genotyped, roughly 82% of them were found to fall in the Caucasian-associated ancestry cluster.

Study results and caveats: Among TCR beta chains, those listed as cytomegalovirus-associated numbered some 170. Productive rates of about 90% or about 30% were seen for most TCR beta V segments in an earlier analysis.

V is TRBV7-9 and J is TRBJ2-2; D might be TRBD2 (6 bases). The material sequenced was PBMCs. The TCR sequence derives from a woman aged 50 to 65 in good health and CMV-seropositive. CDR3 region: CASSPLPRGNTGELFF. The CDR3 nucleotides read TGTGCCAGCAGCCCTCTTCCGCGGGGGAACACCGGGGAGCTGTTTTTT.